This T cell receptor beta chain was retrieved from a study of blood T cell repertoires in COVID-19. The wider study: COVID-19 samples, acute and convalescent, were from the United States, Italy and Spain. Nucleic acid was either cDNA or gDNA, and it came from T cells, B-cell-depleted T cells, or PBMCs.

In germline, CDR1 is MNHEY, CDR2 SVGEGT. This CDR3 comprises 14 residues. V was shortened by 4 bases and J by 0 bases, with 10 bases between the two germline ends. Per the study methods: Amplified reference gene primers provided the basis for estimating nucleated cell counts. Here immunoSEQ multiplex PCR was the method, and the copy in TCRdb shows in-frame clones only, minus some. D and trimming come from the DNA, and the V and J calls and clone size come from that table. Here the sample spans 250,000 to 400,000 clones, around 88% being singletons. Those enrolled in Seattle joined during active infection and were followed longitudinally afterward.

The clonotype originates from a woman under 40 with COVID-19, enrolled during active disease. The chain uses TRBV6-2 or TRBV6-3 and TRBJ2-7; maybe TRBD1 (6 bases). Sequenced: peripheral blood. The CDR3 bases are TGTGCCAGCAGTTTCCGGGACACCTCCTACGAGCAGTACTTC. The encoded protein is CASSFRDTSYEQYF.